This passage covers 10 T cell receptor beta chains from one sample sequenced in a study of cytomegalovirus exposure and HLA in healthy donors. Some clones are missing from TCRdb's copy, which holds only in-frame ones; the method was immunoSEQ multiplex PCR. Of roughly 120,000 clones listed, around 89% were seen once; the top ten hold less than 2%. Sequences were obtained from PBMCs. These receptors all come from a man in his late teens or twenties in good health and CMV-seronegative.

The J gene is TRBJ1-5, the V gene TRBV4-3, with D uncertain. CDR3 length: 14 residues. Trimming removed 0 bases at V and 6 bases at J, with 9 bases between. Per germline, CDR1 LGHNA and CDR2 YSLEER. The CDR3 region is CASSQDPGSQPQHF. CDR3 DNA: TGCGCCAGCAGCCAAGATCCCGGGTCTCAGCCCCAGCATTTT.

V and J are TRBV9 and TRBJ1-5; tentatively, D is TRBD1 (5 bases). The V and J ends lost 4 bases and 3 bases respectively, with 14 bases between them. The CDR3 length is 15 residues. CDR1 is SGDLS and CDR2 is YYNGEE in the germline V gene. The CDR3 coding sequence is TGTGCCAGCAGCACCACCGACAGCCTCAATCAGCCCCAGCATTTT. As protein: CASSTTDSLNQPQHF.

J is TRBJ2-7 and V is TRBV27; D is possibly TRBD1 (6 bases). The CDR3 length is 15 residues. Trimming removed 0 bases at V and 1 base at J, with 10 bases between. Germline CDR1 and CDR2: MNHEY and SMNVEV (reference sequence). CDR3 protein: CASSLSAGESYEQYF. DNA for the CDR3: TGTGCCAGCAGTTTATCGGCAGGGGAATCCTACGAGCAGTACTTC.

This chain links TRBV27 with TRBJ2-7; D possibly corresponds to TRBD2 (5 bases). This CDR3 comprises 14 residues. Trimming left V 0 bases short and J 2 bases short, with 8 bases between. Germline V lookup: CDR1 MNHEY, CDR2 SMNVEV (reference sequence). DNA of the CDR3: TGTGCCAGCAGTTTATCCGGGGAGCCCTACGAGCAGTACTTC. Translating gives CASSLSGEPYEQYF.

This clone was counted only a few times. The rearrangement links TRBV7-9 to TRBJ2-7, with 7 positions matching TRBD1. CDR1 is SEHNR and CDR2 is FQNEAQ in the germline V gene (reference sequence). The CDR3 loop spans 14 amino acids. V was clipped by 4 bases and J by 3 bases; unmatched bases: 6. In DNA form, the CDR3 reads TGTGCCAGCAGCTCCGACAGGGAAGGCTACGAGCAGTACTTC. This encodes CASSSDREGYEQYF.

The chain joins TRBV28 to TRBJ1-5; D remains unclear. The CDR3 is made up of 12 amino acids. Looked up from germline, CDR1 is MDHEN and CDR2 is SYDVKM. The V gene lost 2 bases and the J gene lost 9 bases, with 8 bases spanning the gap. CDR3 amino acids: CASSLARGPQHF. In nucleotides, the CDR3 is TGTGCCAGCAGTTTAGCGCGGGGGCCCCAGCATTTT.

The V and J genes are TRBV7-6 and TRBJ2-5, with 10 bases aligning to TRBD2. V lost 5 bases and J lost 2; bases outside the gene matches: 8. Germline CDR1 is SGHVS and CDR2 is FNYEAQ. CDR3 size: 16 residues. The CDR3 nucleotides read TGTGCCAGCAGCCCCTTAGGGACTAGCGTACAAGAGACCCAGTACTTC. Its translation is CASSPLGTSVQETQYF.

The chain recombines TRBV15 with TRBJ2-3; 9 bases are shared with TRBD2. Germline CDR1 and CDR2: LNHNV and YYDKDF (reference sequence). The CDR3 runs to 16 residues. V lost 2 bases, J lost 0 bases, and 3 bases stayed unmatched. CDR3 DNA sequence: TGTGCCACCAGCAGAAGAACTAGCGGGAGCACAGATACGCAGTATTTT. Its translation is CATSRRTSGSTDTQYF.

The J gene is TRBJ1-2, the V gene TRBV6-4; a possible D gene is TRBD1 (6 bases). Per the germline V gene, CDR1 is MRHNA and CDR2 is SNTAGT. V dropped 10 bases and J dropped 8 bases, with 23 bases sitting between them. This CDR3 region has 14 residues. CDR3 bases: TGTGCCACCAAAAAACAGGGAGCCAGAGGGGGCTACACCTTC. Translated: CATKKQGARGGYTF.

The chain uses TRBV2 and TRBJ2-3; the match to TRBD2 covers 8 bases. V was pared by 7 bases and J by 4 bases, with 7 bases of the junction left unmatched. This CDR3 region has 14 residues. Germline CDR1 SNHLY, CDR2 FYNNEI. This CDR3 is CASNSGLVADTQYF. The DNA of the CDR3 is TGTGCCAGCAATTCGGGACTAGTTGCAGATACGCAGTATTTT.